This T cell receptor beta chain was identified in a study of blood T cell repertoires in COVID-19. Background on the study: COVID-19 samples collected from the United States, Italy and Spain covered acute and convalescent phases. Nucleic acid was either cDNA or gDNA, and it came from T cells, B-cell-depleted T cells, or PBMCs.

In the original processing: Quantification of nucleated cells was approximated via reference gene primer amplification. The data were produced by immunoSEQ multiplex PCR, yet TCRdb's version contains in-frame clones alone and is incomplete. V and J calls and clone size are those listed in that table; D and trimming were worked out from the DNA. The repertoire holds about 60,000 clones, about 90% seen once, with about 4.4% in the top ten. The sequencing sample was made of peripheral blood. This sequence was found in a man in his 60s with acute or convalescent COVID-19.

The CDR3 bases are TGTGCCAGCTCACCCCTGCAAGCCCGGACTAGCGGCAATGAGCAGTTCTTC. Protein sequence: CASSPLQARTSGNEQFF. The chain recombines TRBV18 with TRBJ2-1; TRBD2 matches at 10 bases. Trimming removed 3 bases from V and 6 bases from J; junction bases left unmatched: 11. Germline V CDR1 and CDR2: KGHSH, LQKENI. The CDR3 is 17 amino acids.